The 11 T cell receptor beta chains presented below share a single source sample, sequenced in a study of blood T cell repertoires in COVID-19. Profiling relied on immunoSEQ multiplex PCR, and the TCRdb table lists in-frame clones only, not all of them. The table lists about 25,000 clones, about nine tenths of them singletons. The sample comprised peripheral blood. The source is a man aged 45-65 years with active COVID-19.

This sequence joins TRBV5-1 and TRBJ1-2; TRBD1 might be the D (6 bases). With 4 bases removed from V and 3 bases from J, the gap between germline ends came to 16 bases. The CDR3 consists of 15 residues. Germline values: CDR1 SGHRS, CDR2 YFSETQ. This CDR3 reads CASSGPGTKDYGYTF. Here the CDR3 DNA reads TGCGCCAGCAGCGGACCCGGGACAAAAGACTATGGCTACACCTTC.

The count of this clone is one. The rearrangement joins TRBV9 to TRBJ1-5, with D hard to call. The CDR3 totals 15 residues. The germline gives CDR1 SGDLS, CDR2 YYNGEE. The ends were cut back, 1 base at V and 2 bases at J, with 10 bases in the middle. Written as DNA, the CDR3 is TGTGCCAGCAGCGTATCGGCGCAGGGCAATCAGCCCCAGCATTTT. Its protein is CASSVSAQGNQPQHF.

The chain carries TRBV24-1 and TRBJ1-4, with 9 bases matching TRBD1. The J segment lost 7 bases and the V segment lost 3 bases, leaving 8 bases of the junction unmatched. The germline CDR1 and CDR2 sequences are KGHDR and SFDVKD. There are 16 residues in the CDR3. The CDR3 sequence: CATSDARQGVGEKLFF. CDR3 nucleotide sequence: TGTGCCACCAGTGATGCTAGACAGGGGGTTGGTGAAAAACTGTTTTTT.

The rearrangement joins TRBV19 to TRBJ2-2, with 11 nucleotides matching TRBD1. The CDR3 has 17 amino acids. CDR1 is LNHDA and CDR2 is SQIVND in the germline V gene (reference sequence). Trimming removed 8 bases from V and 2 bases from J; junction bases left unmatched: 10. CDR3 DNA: TGTGCCAGTGGCCGGAAAGGGACAGGGGGTAACACCGGGGAGCTGTTTTTT. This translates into CASGRKGTGGNTGELFF.

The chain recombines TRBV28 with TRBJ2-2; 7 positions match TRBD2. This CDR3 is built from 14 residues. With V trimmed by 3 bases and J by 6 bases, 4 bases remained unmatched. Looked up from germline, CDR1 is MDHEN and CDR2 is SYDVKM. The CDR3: CASSFGAGAGELFF. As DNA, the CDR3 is TGTGCCAGCAGTTTTGGGGCGGGGGCCGGGGAGCTGTTTTTT.

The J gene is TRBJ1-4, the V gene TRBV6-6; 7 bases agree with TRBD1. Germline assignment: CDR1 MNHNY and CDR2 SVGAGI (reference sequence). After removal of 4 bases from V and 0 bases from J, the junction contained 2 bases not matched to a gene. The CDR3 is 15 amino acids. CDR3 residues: CASSSQGATNEKLFF. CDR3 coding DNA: TGTGCCAGCAGTTCTCAGGGGGCAACTAATGAAAAACTGTTTTTT.

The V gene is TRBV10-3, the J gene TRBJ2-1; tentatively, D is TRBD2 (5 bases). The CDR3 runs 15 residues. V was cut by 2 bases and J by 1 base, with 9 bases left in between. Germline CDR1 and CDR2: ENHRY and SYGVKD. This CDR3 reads CAISENGESYNEQFF. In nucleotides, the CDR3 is TGTGCCATCAGTGAGAATGGGGAGTCCTACAATGAGCAGTTCTTC.

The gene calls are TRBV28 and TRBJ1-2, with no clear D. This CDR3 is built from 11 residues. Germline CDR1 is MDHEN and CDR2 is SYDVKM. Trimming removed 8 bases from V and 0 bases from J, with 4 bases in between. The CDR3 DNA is TGTGCCAGCGAGGCTAACTATGGCTACACCTTC. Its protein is CASEANYGYTF.

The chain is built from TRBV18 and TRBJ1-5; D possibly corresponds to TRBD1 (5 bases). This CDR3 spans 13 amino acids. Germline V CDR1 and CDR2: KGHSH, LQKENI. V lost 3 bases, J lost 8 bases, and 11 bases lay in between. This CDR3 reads CASSPGRAKPQHF. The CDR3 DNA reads TGTGCCAGCTCACCCGGCAGGGCTAAGCCCCAGCATTTT.

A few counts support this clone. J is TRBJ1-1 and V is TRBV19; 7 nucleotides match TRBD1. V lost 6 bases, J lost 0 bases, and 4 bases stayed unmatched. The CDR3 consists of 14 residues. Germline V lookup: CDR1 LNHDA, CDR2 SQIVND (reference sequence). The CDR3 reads CASRSGTVNTEAFF. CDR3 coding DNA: TGTGCCAGTAGGTCCGGGACAGTGAACACTGAAGCTTTCTTT.

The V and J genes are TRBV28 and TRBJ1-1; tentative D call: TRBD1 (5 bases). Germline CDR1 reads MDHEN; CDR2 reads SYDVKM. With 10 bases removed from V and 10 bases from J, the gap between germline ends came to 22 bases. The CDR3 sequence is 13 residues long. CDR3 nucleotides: TGTGCCACCCGGAATCGGAGGGGATGGGCAGCTTTCTTT. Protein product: CATRNRRGWAAFF.